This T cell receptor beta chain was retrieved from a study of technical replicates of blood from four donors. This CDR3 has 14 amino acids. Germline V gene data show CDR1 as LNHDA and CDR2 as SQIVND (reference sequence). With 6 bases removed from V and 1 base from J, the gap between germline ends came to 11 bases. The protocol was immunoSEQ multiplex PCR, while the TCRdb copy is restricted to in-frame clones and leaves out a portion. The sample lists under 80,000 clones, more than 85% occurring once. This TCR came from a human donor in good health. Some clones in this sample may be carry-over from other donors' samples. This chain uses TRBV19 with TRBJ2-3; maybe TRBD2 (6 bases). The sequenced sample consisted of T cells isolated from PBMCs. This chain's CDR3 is CASSVSGGTDTQYF. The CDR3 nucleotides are TGTGCCAGTAGCGTCTCGGGGGGCACAGATACGCAGTATTTT.